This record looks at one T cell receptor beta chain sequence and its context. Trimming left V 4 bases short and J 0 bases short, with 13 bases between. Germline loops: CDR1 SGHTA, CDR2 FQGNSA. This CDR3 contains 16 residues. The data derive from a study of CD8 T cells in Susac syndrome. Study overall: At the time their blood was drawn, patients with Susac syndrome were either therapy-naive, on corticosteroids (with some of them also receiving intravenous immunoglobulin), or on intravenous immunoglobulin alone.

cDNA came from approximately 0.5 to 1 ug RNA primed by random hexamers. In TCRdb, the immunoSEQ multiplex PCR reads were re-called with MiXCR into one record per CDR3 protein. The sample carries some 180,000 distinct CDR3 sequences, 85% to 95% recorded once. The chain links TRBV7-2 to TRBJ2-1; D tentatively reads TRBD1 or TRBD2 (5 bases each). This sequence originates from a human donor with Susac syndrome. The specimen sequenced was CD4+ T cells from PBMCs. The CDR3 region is CASSSTGRSSYNEQFF. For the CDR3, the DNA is TGTGCCAGCAGCTCGACGGGACGGAGCTCCTACAATGAGCAGTTCTTC. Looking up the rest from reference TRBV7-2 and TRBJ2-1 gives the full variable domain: GAGVSQSPSNKVTEKGKDVELRCDPISGHTALYWYRQSLGQGLEFLIYFQGNSAPDKSGLPSDRFSAERTGGSVSTLTIQRTQQEDSAVYLCASSSTGRSSYNEQFFGPGTRLTVL.